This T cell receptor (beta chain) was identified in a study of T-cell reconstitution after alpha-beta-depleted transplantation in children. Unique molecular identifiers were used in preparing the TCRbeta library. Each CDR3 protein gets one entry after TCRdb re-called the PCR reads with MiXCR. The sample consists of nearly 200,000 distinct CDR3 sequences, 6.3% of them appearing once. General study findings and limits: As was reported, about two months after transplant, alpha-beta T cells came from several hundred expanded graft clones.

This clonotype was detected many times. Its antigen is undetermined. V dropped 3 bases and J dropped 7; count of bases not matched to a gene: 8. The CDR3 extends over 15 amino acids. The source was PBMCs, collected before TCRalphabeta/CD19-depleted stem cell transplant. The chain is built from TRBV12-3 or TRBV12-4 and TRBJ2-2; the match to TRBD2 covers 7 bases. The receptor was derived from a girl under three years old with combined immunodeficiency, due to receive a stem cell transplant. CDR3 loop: CASSFYAGEVGELFF. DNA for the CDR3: TGTGCCAGCAGTTTCTATGCGGGGGAAGTCGGGGAGCTGTTTTTT.